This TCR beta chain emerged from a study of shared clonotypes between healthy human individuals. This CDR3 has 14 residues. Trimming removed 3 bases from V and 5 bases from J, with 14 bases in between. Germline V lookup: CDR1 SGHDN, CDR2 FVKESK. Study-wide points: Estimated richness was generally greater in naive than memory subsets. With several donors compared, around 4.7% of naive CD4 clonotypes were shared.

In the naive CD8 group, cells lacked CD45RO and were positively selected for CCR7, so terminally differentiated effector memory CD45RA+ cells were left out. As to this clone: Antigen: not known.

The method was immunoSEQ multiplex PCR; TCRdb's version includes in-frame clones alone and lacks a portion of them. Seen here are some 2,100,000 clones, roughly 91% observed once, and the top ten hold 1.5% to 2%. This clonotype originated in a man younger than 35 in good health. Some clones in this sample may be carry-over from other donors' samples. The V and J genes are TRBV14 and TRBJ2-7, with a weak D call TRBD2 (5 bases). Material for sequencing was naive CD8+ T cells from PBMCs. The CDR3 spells CASSQTGVVDEQYF. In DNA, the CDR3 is TGTGCCAGCAGCCAGACCGGGGTAGTCGACGAGCAGTACTTC.